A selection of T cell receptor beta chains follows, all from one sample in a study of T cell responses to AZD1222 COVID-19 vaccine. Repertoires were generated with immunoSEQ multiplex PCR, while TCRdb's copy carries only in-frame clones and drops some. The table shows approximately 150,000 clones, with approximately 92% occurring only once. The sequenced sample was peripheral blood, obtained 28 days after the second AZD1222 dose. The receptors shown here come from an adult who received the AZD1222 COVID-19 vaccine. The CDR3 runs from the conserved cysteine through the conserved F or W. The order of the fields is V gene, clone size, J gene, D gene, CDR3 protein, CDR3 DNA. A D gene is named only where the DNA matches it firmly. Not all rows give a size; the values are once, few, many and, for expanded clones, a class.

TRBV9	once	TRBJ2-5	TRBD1	CASSVLGQFQETQYF	TGTGCCAGCAGCGTCCTGGGACAGTTCCAAGAGACCCAGTACTTC
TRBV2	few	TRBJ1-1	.	CASSGIEAFF	TGTGCCAGCAGTGGGATTGAAGCTTTCTTT
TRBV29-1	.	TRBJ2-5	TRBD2	CSVDRLAGGETQYF	TGCAGCGTTGACCGGCTAGCGGGAGGAGAGACCCAGTACTTC
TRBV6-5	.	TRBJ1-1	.	CASSYSRRDEAFF	TGTGCCAGCAGTTACTCTAGGAGGGATGAAGCTTTCTTT
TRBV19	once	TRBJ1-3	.	CASSMTPGTIYF	TGTGCCAGTAGTATGACCCCAGGCACCATATATTTT
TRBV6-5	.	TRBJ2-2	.	CASSYRIQSPELFF	TGTGCCAGCAGTTACCGAATACAAAGCCCGGAGCTGTTTTTT
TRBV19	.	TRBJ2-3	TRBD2	CASKSLAGGGDTQYF	TGTGCCAGTAAATCACTAGCGGGAGGAGGAGATACGCAGTATTTT
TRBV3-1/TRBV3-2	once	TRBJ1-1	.	CASSQGLSNTEAFF	TGTGCCAGCAGCCAAGGGTTATCGAACACTGAAGCTTTCTTT
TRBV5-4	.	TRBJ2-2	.	CASSLGGANTGELFF	TGTGCCAGCAGCTTGGGGGGGGCGAACACCGGGGAGCTGTTTTTT
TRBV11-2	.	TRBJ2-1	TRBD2	CASSLESRLGGPHNEQFF	TGTGCCAGCAGCTTAGAGTCCCGTTTGGGAGGGCCCCACAATGAGCAGTTCTTC
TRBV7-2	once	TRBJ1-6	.	CASSLADNNSPLHF	TGTGCCAGCAGCTTAGCCGATAATAATTCACCCCTCCACTTT
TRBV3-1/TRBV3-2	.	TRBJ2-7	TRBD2	CASSSTTSPSSYEQYF	TGTGCCAGCAGCTCGACGACTAGCCCAAGCTCCTACGAGCAGTACTTC
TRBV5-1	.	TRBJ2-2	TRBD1	CASSLVPGQISNTGELFF	TGCGCCAGCAGCTTGGTCCCGGGACAGATATCGAACACCGGGGAGCTGTTTTTT
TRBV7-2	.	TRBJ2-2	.	CASSLASLNTGELFF	TGTGCCAGCAGCTTAGCTAGCCTGAACACCGGGGAGCTGTTTTTT
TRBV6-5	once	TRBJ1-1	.	CASSYGATEAFF	TGTGCCAGCAGTTACGGGGCCACTGAAGCTTTCTTT
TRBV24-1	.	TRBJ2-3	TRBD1	CATSYRGREDTQYF	TGTGCCACCAGTTACAGGGGGCGCGAGGATACGCAGTATTTT
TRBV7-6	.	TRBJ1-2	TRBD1	CASSPAGWTGTNYGYTF	TGTGCCAGCAGCCCCGCCGGATGGACAGGCACTAACTATGGCTACACCTTC
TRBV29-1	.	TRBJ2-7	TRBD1	CSARTGGEQYF	TGCAGCGCCCGGACAGGGGGAGAGCAGTACTTC
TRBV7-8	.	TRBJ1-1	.	CASSLAVTVSKGEAFF	TGTGCCAGCAGCTTAGCGGTGACAGTCTCTAAGGGAGAAGCTTTCTTT
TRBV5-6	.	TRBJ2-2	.	CASSLAGNTGELFF	TGTGCCAGCAGCTTGGCCGGGAACACCGGGGAGCTGTTTTTT
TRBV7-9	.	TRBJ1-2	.	CASSSSVGGKYYGYTF	TGTGCCAGCAGCTCCAGCGTAGGGGGAAAGTACTATGGCTACACCTTC
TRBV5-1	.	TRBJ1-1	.	CASSRTVTAEAFF	TGCGCCAGCAGCCGGACAGTAACGGCTGAAGCTTTCTTT
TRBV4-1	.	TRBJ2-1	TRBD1	CASSQERTGGDEQFF	TGCGCCAGCAGCCAGGAACGGACAGGGGGCGATGAGCAGTTCTTC
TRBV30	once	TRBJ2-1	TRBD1	CAWRGGQGNYNEQFF	TGTGCCTGGAGGGGGGGACAGGGGAACTACAATGAGCAGTTCTTC
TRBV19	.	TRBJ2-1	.	CASSTGKSYNEQFF	TGTGCCAGTAGCACAGGGAAGTCCTACAATGAGCAGTTCTTC
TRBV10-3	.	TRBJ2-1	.	CAISEMGHEQFF	TGTGCCATCAGTGAGATGGGTCATGAGCAGTTCTTC
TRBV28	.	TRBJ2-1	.	CASQVINNEQFF	TGTGCCAGCCAGGTTATAAACAATGAGCAGTTCTTC
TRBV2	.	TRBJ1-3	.	CASTVTGNTIYF	TGTGCCAGCACGGTCACCGGAAACACCATATATTTT
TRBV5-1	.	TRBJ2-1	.	CASSPLHEQFF	TGCGCCAGCAGCCCTCTTCATGAGCAGTTCTTC
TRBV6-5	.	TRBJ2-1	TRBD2	CASTPGLAGGFWQFF	TGTGCCAGCACTCCGGGACTAGCGGGAGGTTTTTGGCAGTTCTTC
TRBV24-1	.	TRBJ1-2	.	CATSAPSGYGYTF	TGTGCCACCAGTGCCCCGAGCGGCTATGGCTACACCTTC
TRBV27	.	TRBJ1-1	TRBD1	CATRTGGTEAFF	TGTGCCACCCGGACAGGGGGCACTGAAGCTTTCTTT
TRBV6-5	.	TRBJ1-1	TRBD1	CASTRTGGENTEAFF	TGTGCCAGCACCAGGACAGGGGGCGAGAACACTGAAGCTTTCTTT
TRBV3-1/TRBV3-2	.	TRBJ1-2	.	CASSQDLFAGGYTF	TGTGCCAGCAGCCAAGATCTTTTCGCGGGCGGCTACACCTTC
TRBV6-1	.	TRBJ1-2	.	CASSDRGQGNYGYTF	TGTGCCAGCAGTGATCGGGGGCAAGGGAACTATGGCTACACCTTC
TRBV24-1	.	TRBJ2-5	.	CATSDTGTGGQETQYF	TGTGCCACCAGTGATACCGGGACTGGAGGGCAAGAGACCCAGTACTTC
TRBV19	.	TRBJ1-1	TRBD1	CASSPRTGGQNTEAFF	TGTGCCAGTAGTCCTCGGACAGGGGGTCAGAACACTGAAGCTTTCTTT
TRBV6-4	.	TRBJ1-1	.	CASSPESGNTEAFF	TGTGCCAGCAGTCCAGAGAGCGGGAACACTGAAGCTTTCTTT
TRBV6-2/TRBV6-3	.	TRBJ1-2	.	CASSYSSGTGYTF	TGTGCCAGCAGTTACTCGTCGGGGACTGGCTACACCTTC
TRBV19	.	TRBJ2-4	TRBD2	CASSTPGTSKNIQYF	TGTGCCAGTAGTACCCCCGGGACTAGCAAAAACATTCAGTACTTC
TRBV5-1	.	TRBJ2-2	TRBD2	CASSPGLAGNTGELFF	TGCGCCAGCAGCCCGGGACTAGCGGGGAACACCGGGGAGCTGTTTTTT
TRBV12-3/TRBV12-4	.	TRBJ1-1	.	CASRGTGTEAFF	TGTGCCAGCAGGGGAACTGGGACTGAAGCTTTCTTT
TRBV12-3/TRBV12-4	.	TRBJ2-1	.	CASSLANEQFF	TGTGCCAGCAGTTTAGCGAATGAGCAGTTCTTC
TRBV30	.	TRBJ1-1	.	CAWSGAGSKKTEAFF	TGTGCCTGGAGCGGGGCCGGGAGCAAAAAAACTGAAGCTTTCTTT
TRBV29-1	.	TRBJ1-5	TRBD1	CSVGQGADQPQHF	TGCAGCGTGGGACAGGGCGCCGATCAGCCCCAGCATTTT
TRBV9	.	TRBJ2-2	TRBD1	CASSVDGGQGANTGELFF	TGTGCCAGCAGCGTAGATGGGGGACAGGGGGCGAACACCGGGGAGCTGTTTTTT
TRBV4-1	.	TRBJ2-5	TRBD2	CASSQDRVAGGETQYF	TGCGCCAGCAGCCAAGATCGGGTAGCGGGAGGGGAGACCCAGTACTTC
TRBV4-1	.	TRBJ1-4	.	CASSPGEGKGEKLFF	TGCGCCAGCAGCCCCGGGGAGGGGAAGGGAGAAAAACTGTTTTTT
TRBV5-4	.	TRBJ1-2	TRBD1	CASSQTGNYGYTF	TGTGCCAGCAGCCAGACAGGGAACTATGGCTACACCTTC
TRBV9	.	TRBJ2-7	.	CASSPKGFRDEQYF	TGTGCCAGCAGCCCTAAGGGTTTCAGGGACGAGCAGTACTTC
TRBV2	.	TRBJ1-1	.	CASSGGGVVYTEAFF	TGTGCCAGCTCTGGTGGTGGGGTGGTCTACACTGAAGCTTTCTTT